This is a list of T cell receptor beta chains from one sample in a study of blood T cell repertoires in COVID-19. Repertoires were generated with immunoSEQ multiplex PCR, while TCRdb's copy carries only in-frame clones and drops some. Among roughly 8,500 clones listed, 80% were seen once. Sequencing was done on a sample of peripheral blood. The receptor set was obtained from a man between 65 and 85 years old with active COVID-19. Each CDR3 is given with its conserved first and last residue. D genes are given only for firm matches. Expanded clones get a size class; other rows say once, few or many, or leave the size out.

v_gene,abundance,d_gene,j_gene,CDR3nt,CDR3aa
TRBV18,NA,TRBD1,TRBJ2-1,TGTGCCAGCTCACTCGGACAGGGAATCAATGAGCAGTTCTTC,CASSLGQGINEQFF
TRBV7-6,NA,NA,TRBJ2-7,TGTGCCAGCAGCTTCGAACAGAACTACGAGCAGTACTTC,CASSFEQNYEQYF
TRBV28,NA,NA,TRBJ2-7,TGTGCCAGCAGTTTAGGATCAAGGACAGCGCAGTACTTC,CASSLGSRTAQYF
TRBV19,few,NA,TRBJ1-2,TGTGCCAGTAACGGACAGTACTTCGATGGCTACACCTTC,CASNGQYFDGYTF
TRBV6-2/TRBV6-3,NA,NA,TRBJ1-1,TGTGCCAGCAGTTACCGGACCGACAGTCGGCCTGAAGCTTTCTTT,CASSYRTDSRPEAFF
TRBV5-1,NA,TRBD1,TRBJ1-1,TGCGCCAGCAGCGCCGGGACAGCGAACACTGAAGCTTTCTTT,CASSAGTANTEAFF
TRBV4-1,NA,NA,TRBJ2-5,TGCGCCAGCAGCCCCTATTTCAGAGGGCTTAGAGAGACCCAGTACTTC,CASSPYFRGLRETQYF
TRBV4-2,NA,NA,TRBJ2-3,TGTGCCAGCAGCCAACCCGGGAGTAGAATAGATACGCAGTATTTT,CASSQPGSRIDTQYF
TRBV7-3,NA,NA,TRBJ2-5,TGTGCCAGCAGCTTAAATATCGGGGAGACCCAGTACTTC,CASSLNIGETQYF
TRBV4-3,medium-sized,TRBD1,TRBJ2-7,TGCGCCAGCAGCCAAGCCCGGGACAGGTATTACGAGCAGTACTTC,CASSQARDRYYEQYF
TRBV5-1,NA,TRBD2,TRBJ2-5,TGCGCCAGCAGCCCCGAAGGACTAGCGGGAGAAGAGACCCAGTACTTC,CASSPEGLAGEETQYF
TRBV2,NA,NA,TRBJ1-3,TGTGCCAGCAACAGGGTCGGAAACACCATATATTTT,CASNRVGNTIYF
TRBV30,NA,NA,TRBJ2-3,TGTGCCTGGAGCGAGAATACAGATACGCAGTATTTT,CAWSENTDTQYF
TRBV28,NA,TRBD2,TRBJ2-7,TGTGCCAGCAGTTTCTTCCCTAGCGGGAAGTCGGGGGGAGACGAGCAGTACTTC,CASSFFPSGKSGGDEQYF
TRBV19,once,NA,TRBJ2-7,TGTGCCAGTAGTATACCGGGACTCTCAAGTAGAAAGCAGTACTTC,CASSIPGLSSRKQYF
TRBV19,once,NA,TRBJ1-2,TGTGCCAGTGTCAGTAGGGGCGAATACTATGGCTACACCTTC,CASVSRGEYYGYTF
TRBV28,NA,TRBD2,TRBJ2-1,TGTGCCAGCAGTCGTCTTCCTAGCGGGAGAAGGTATGAGCAGTTCTTC,CASSRLPSGRRYEQFF
TRBV7-3,NA,NA,TRBJ1-2,TGTGCCAGCAGCTTAACGCCAGGGGTCTATGGCTACACCTTC,CASSLTPGVYGYTF
TRBV7-3,NA,NA,TRBJ2-1,TGTGCCAGCAGCTTAGCATATAGGGCTAGCCCCCATGAGCAGTTCTTC,CASSLAYRASPHEQFF
TRBV6-5,NA,TRBD2,TRBJ2-7,TGTGCCAGCAGTTCGCGGCGGGGGATCTCCTACGAGCAGTACTTC,CASSSRRGISYEQYF
TRBV3-1/TRBV3-2,NA,NA,TRBJ1-2,TGTGCCAGCAACCGCCGGACAGACAGAAACTATGGCTACACCTTC,CASNRRTDRNYGYTF
TRBV7-3,NA,TRBD2,TRBJ2-7,TGTGCCAGCAGCAGGACTAGCGGGTTCGAGCAGTACTTC,CASSRTSGFEQYF
TRBV2,few,NA,TRBJ2-5,TGTGCCAGCAGTTCTTTGAGGGAGCAATTGGAGACCCAGTACTTC,CASSSLREQLETQYF
TRBV11-2,NA,TRBD2,TRBJ2-1,TGTGCCAGCAGCTTACTGGGCGGGAGGGCCTTTAATGAGCAGTTCTTC,CASSLLGGRAFNEQFF
TRBV7-2,NA,NA,TRBJ2-5,TGTGCCAGCAGACTGTTGGGGAGTTTCCAAGAGACCCAGTACTTC,CASRLLGSFQETQYF
TRBV6-5,once,TRBD1,TRBJ2-5,TGTGCCAGCAAACAGGGGGAGACCCAGTACTTC,CASKQGETQYF
TRBV13,NA,TRBD2,TRBJ2-6,TGTGCCAGCCATGGGGGGGTTGGGGCCAACGTCCTGACTTTC,CASHGGVGANVLTF
TRBV15,NA,NA,TRBJ2-3,TGTGCCACCAGCAGAGGGGCTAGCAGAGATACGCAGTATTTT,CATSRGASRDTQYF
TRBV19,NA,NA,TRBJ1-1,TGTGCCAGTAGTATAGTGGGCAATAGAATGAACACTGAAGCTTTCTTT,CASSIVGNRMNTEAFF
TRBV23-1,NA,TRBD2,TRBJ2-7,TGCGCCAGCAGTCAATCCCGACTAGCGGATGTCTGGGAGCAGTACTTC,CASSQSRLADVWEQYF
TRBV28,few,NA,TRBJ2-7,TGTGCCAGCAGTCCCCCGTCCCCGTGGTACTTC,CASSPPSPWYF
TRBV5-4,NA,TRBD1,TRBJ2-2,TGTGCCAGCACCAAACAGGGGGGCACCGGGGAGCTGTTTTTT,CASTKQGGTGELFF
TRBV11-3,NA,TRBD1,TRBJ2-5,TGTGCCAGCAGCTTAGTCGGGACAGGGGGAGAGACCCAGTACTTC,CASSLVGTGGETQYF
TRBV9,NA,TRBD2,TRBJ2-3,TGTGCCAGCAGCGTACTCCCTTCCACTAGCGGGAAGGCCGGAGATACGCAGTATTTT,CASSVLPSTSGKAGDTQYF
TRBV6-1,once,TRBD1,TRBJ2-4,TGTGCCAGCAGTGAAGCGCAGGTTTATTCGGGACAGAGTTTTCCCAAAAACATTCAGTACTTC,CASSEAQVYSGQSFPKNIQYF
TRBV5-1,NA,NA,TRBJ2-7,TGCGCCAGCAGCTTGGGTGGGAGAACCTACGAGCAGTACTTC,CASSLGGRTYEQYF